These 20 T cell receptor beta chains came from one sample sequenced in a study of blood T cell repertoires in COVID-19. Using immunoSEQ multiplex PCR, the repertoire was profiled, and TCRdb retains in-frame clones only, with some absent. The sample holds a few hundred thousand clones, approximately 82% seen once. The source material was peripheral blood. All receptors come from a woman aged 35 to 49 who had recovered from COVID-19.

This chain connects TRBV7-9 to TRBJ1-4; TRBD1 matches 9 bases. Germline values: CDR1 SEHNR, CDR2 FQNEAQ (reference sequence). The V and J ends lost 4 bases and 12 bases, in that order; junction bases with no gene match: 3. The length of the CDR3 is 12 residues. This chain's CDR3 is CASSWTGAELFF. The CDR3, as DNA: TGTGCCAGCAGCTGGACAGGGGCTGAACTGTTTTTT. Combining the CDR3 with reference TRBV7-9 and TRBJ1-4 gives the whole variable domain DTGVSQNPRHKITKRGQNVTFRCDPISEHNRLYWYRQTLGQGPEFLTYFQNEAQLEKSRLLSDRFSAERPKGSFSTLEIQRTEQGDSAMYLCASSWTGAELFFGSGTQLSVL.

The CDR3 is CASLPGQWSVIAKNIQYF. The DNA of the CDR3 is TGTGCCAGTCTTCCGGGACAGTGGTCGGTGATAGCCAAAAACATTCAGTACTTC. The rearrangement links TRBV2 to TRBJ2-4, with 7 bases identical to TRBD1. V was clipped by 9 bases and J by 0 bases; unmatched bases: 17. The germline V gene has CDR1 SNHLY and CDR2 FYNNEI. The CDR3 consists of 18 residues.

V gene TRBV7-8 combines with J gene TRBJ2-5, with TRBD1 matching over 11 bases. The CDR3 totals 16 residues. V trimming: 5 bases; J trimming: 5 bases; junction bases outside the gene matches: 10. Germline values: CDR1 SGHVS, CDR2 FQNEAQ. CDR3 bases: TGTGCCAGCAGCCCCTATGCGGGACAGGGGGGGGAGACCCAGTACTTC. Its translation: CASSPYAGQGGETQYF.

As regards this clone: The junction departs from germline at one end; a sequencing error may be responsible. This chain uses TRBV3-1 (or the pseudogene TRBV3-2) with TRBJ1-2, with 7 bases that match TRBD1. From germline, CDR1 is LGHDT and CDR2 YNNKEL (reference sequence). This CDR3 is built from 17 residues. CDR3 nucleotide sequence: TGTGCCAGCAGCCAAGATTTCCCTTCTTCGTTAGGGGGCGGTATGGGCTTC. This gives the protein CASSQDFPSSLGGGMGF.

This clone was detected a few times. The chain uses TRBV19 and TRBJ1-5; possible D gene TRBD1, 5 bases. Germline-derived CDR1 and CDR2 are LNHDA and SQIVND (reference sequence). Trimming removed 1 base at V and 4 bases at J, with 11 bases between. The CDR3 runs 15 residues. The CDR3 DNA sequence: TGTGCCAGTAGTATAGTTCCGGGGGAGAATCAGCCCCAGCATTTT. Translated, it gives CASSIVPGENQPQHF.

The V gene is TRBV6-1, the J gene TRBJ1-6; unclear D gene. The V end was cut by 2 bases, the J end by 7 bases, with 6 bases between. The germline CDR1 and CDR2 sequences are MNHNS and SASEGT. The length of the CDR3 is 13 residues. The CDR3, as DNA: TGTGCCAGCAGTGAAACAGTCAATTCACCCCTCCACTTT. The encoded protein is CASSETVNSPLHF.

On this clone itself: Additional DNA sequences in this sample encode the identical CDR3. J is TRBJ2-5 and V is TRBV7-2, with no clear D. Trimming cost V 2 bases and J 2 bases, with 6 bases left between them. The CDR3 length is 13 residues. Germline V gene lookup returns CDR1 SGHTA and CDR2 FQGNSA. The CDR3 loop is CASSLNRQETQYF. The DNA of the CDR3 is TGTGCCAGCAGCTTAAACCGGCAAGAGACCCAGTACTTC.

This chain joins TRBV6-5 and TRBJ1-5; D might be TRBD1 (5 bases). There are 15 residues in the CDR3. The V end was cut by 4 bases, the J end by 3 bases, with 13 bases between. Per germline, CDR1 MNHEY and CDR2 SVGAGI. The DNA of the CDR3 is TGTGCCAGCAGTTCGGGCCATGGGGCCAATCAGCCCCAGCATTTT. Protein: CASSSGHGANQPQHF.

This rearrangement joins TRBV11-2 to TRBJ2-1; 9 positions match TRBD1. Germline CDR1 and CDR2: SGHAT and FQNNGV. This CDR3 has 18 residues. Trimming cost V 6 bases and J 0 bases; bases outside gene matches: 12. This CDR3 reads CASSYITGTGLSYNEQFF. CDR3 sequence (DNA): TGTGCCAGCAGTTATATTACCGGGACAGGGCTCTCCTACAATGAGCAGTTCTTC.

This chain uses TRBV19 with TRBJ1-1; no firm D call. V was pared by 4 bases and J by 0 bases, with 9 bases between. CDR3 length: 14 amino acids. The germline CDR1 and CDR2 sequences are LNHDA and SQIVND (reference sequence). CDR3 sequence reads: CASSRRELNTEAFF. In DNA form, the CDR3 reads TGTGCCAGTAGTAGGCGGGAGCTGAACACTGAAGCTTTCTTT.

To note about this clone: This CDR3 is also generated by other DNA sequences in the sample. The chain has TRBV13 and TRBJ1-5; D uncertain. The CDR3 runs 13 residues. Germline lookup yields CDR1 PRHDT and CDR2 FYEKMQ (reference sequence). Trimming took off 2 bases at V and 4 bases at J, with 6 bases between the two ends. The CDR3 is CASSLSRNQPQHF. The CDR3 DNA reads TGTGCCAGCAGCTTATCCAGGAATCAGCCCCAGCATTTT.

This chain links TRBV30 with TRBJ1-5; 9 positions agree with TRBD1. V lost 5 bases to trimming and J lost 4 bases; unmatched junction nucleotides: 9. The germline V gene encodes CDR1 GTSNPN and CDR2 SVGIG (reference sequence). The length of the CDR3 is 15 residues. CDR3 nucleotide sequence: TGTGCCTGGGCCCGGGACAGGGATATGAATCAGCCCCAGCATTTT. Residues: CAWARDRDMNQPQHF.

The CDR3 region is CASRTGGLGYTF. DNA for the CDR3: TGTGCCAGCAGGACAGGGGGCCTTGGCTACACCTTC. The chain recombines TRBV27 with TRBJ1-2; 10 bases line up with TRBD1. CDR1 and CDR2 (germline): MNHEY, SMNVEV (reference sequence). CDR3 size: 12 residues. With 6 bases clipped from V and 7 bases from J, the junction kept 2 bases outside the gene matches.

The chain recombines TRBV28 with TRBJ2-7; 7 nucleotides agree with TRBD1. This CDR3 is built from 17 residues. From germline, CDR1 is MDHEN and CDR2 SYDVKM. V trimming: 9 bases; J trimming: 2 bases; junction bases outside the gene matches: 19. CDR3 sequence (DNA): TGTGCCAGTTCTACGCAAATAACAGGGGCTAGGGCCTACGAGCAGTACTTC. Translation: CASSTQITGARAYEQYF.

The chain uses TRBV28 and TRBJ2-5, with 7 bases matching TRBD2. The CDR3 runs 15 residues. V dropped 5 bases and J dropped 7; count of bases not matched to a gene: 13. Germline CDR1 reads MDHEN; CDR2 reads SYDVKM. The CDR3 region is CASSKTGGRAGTQYF. The CDR3 DNA reads TGTGCCAGCAGTAAAACGGGGGGACGCGCGGGGACCCAGTACTTC.

The chain is built from TRBV19 and TRBJ1-4, with a tentative D call TRBD1 (6 bases). V lost 4 bases, J lost 7 bases, and 13 bases lay in between. The germline CDR1 and CDR2 sequences are LNHDA and SQIVND (reference sequence). The CDR3 has 14 residues. CDR3 nucleotides: TGTGCCAGTAGTACTCAACAGGGCGCTGAAAAACTGTTTTTT. It translates to CASSTQQGAEKLFF.

This chain links TRBV6-4 with TRBJ1-1; D remains ambiguous. Germline CDR1 reads MRHNA; CDR2 reads SNTAGT. V dropped 5 bases and J dropped 4 bases, with 14 bases sitting between them. The CDR3 extends over 14 amino acids. The CDR3 region is CASSLRPGSTEAFF. CDR3 DNA: TGTGCCAGCAGTTTACGGCCAGGCTCCACTGAAGCTTTCTTT.

The chain joins TRBV7-2 to TRBJ2-3, with TRBD1 identical over 7 bases. This CDR3 contains 16 residues. V was pared by 2 bases and J by 0 bases, with 5 bases of the junction left unmatched. The germline gives CDR1 SGHTA, CDR2 FQGNSA. CDR3 DNA sequence: TGTGCCAGCAGCTTAAACAGGGGCGTAAGCACAGATACGCAGTATTTT. Translation: CASSLNRGVSTDTQYF.

This clone has just a few counts. This chain connects TRBV28 to TRBJ2-7; possible D gene TRBD2, 5 bases. Germline V gene sequence: CDR1 MDHEN, CDR2 SYDVKM. The germline V and J ends were trimmed by 3 bases and 7 bases, with 13 bases remaining between them. The CDR3 runs to 13 residues. Written as DNA, the CDR3 is TGTGCCAGCAGTTTGATCGGATCGGGGGAGCAGTACTTC. Amino acids: CASSLIGSGEQYF.

This chain joins TRBV7-9 and TRBJ1-1, with 7 bases matching TRBD1. The CDR3 length is 14 residues. Germline values: CDR1 SEHNR, CDR2 FQNEAQ (reference sequence). V lost 9 bases, J lost 5 bases, and 12 bases stayed unmatched. DNA for the CDR3: TGTGCCAGTTCACCTACAGGGGATTTGACTGAAGCTTTCTTT. Translation gives CASSPTGDLTEAFF.